This T cell receptor (beta chain) was retrieved from a study of graft-versus-host responses after intestinal transplantation. Across the whole study: Each transplant was multivisceral, liver-intestinal, or isolated intestinal. Once they had received anti-thymocyte globulin induction, all recipients took tacrolimus and steroids for around three years.

Graft tissue was processed to release intraepithelial and lamina propria lymphocytes. Data came from immunoSEQ multiplex PCR; TCRdb stores just in-frame clones and leaves some out. The sample yields 5,600 or so clones, approximately 68% seen once. Worth noting for this clone: Antigen specificity is unknown.

The CDR3 runs to 14 residues. The germline V and J ends were trimmed by 2 bases and 3 bases, with 10 bases remaining between them. Germline V gene data show CDR1 as MDHEN and CDR2 as SYDVKM. Study results and limitations: Circulating GvH clone levels at their peak were associated with HvG declines (early post-transplant). Detected in recipient marrow were GvH clones, some of which were first observed in ileum or blood.

The rearrangement links TRBV28 to TRBJ1-2; D ambiguous. The origin of this receptor is a human patient who received an intestinal transplant, so some T cells may come from the graft donor. The sequencing here drew on ileum tissue, taken just under 260 days after intestinal transplant. The CDR3 region has the DNA TGTGCCAGCAGTTTAATTTTGGGCGACTATGGCTACACCTTC. Translation gives CASSLILGDYGYTF.